This T cell receptor beta chain was recovered during a study of early T cells in non-severe SARS-CoV-2 infection. Study-wide background: Chains from this unsorted whole-blood bulk RNA could not be paired.

Between the trimmed V and J ends, which lost 5 bases and 0 bases, there was a span of 14 bases. This CDR3 is built from 14 residues. CDR1 is DFQATT and CDR2 is SNEGSKA in the germline V gene (reference sequence). Each CDR3 protein gets one entry after TCRdb re-called the 5' RACE reads with MiXCR. The sample records tens of thousands of distinct CDR3 sequences, 4.9% being singletons. This clonotype came up a few times. This TCR was sampled from an adult who was a healthcare worker with PCR-confirmed SARS-CoV-2 infection or an uninfected control (not recorded which). The chain has TRBV20-1 and TRBJ2-7; a possible D gene is TRBD1 (5 bases). Sample: whole blood. The CDR3, as DNA: TGCAGTGCTCTGTACAGGTCGAGCTCCTACGAGCAGTACTTC. It yields the protein CSALYRSSSYEQYF.